Listed below are T cell receptor beta chains from one sample, sequenced in a study of response to subunit inactivated influenza vaccine. TCRdb ran MiXCR on the RT-PCR reads and lists one entry per CDR3 protein. In the table there are roughly 520,000 distinct CDR3 sequences, about 25% of which are singletons. Sample: CD4+ T cells sorted from PBMCs, taken 5 to 6 days after vaccination. Source of these receptors: a middle-aged man who received an inactivated influenza vaccine. CDR3s include the opening cysteine and the closing phenylalanine or tryptophan. Each record gives: CDR3 protein, CDR3 DNA, D gene, V gene, clone size, J gene. The D gene is left open where the match is weak. The size field is filled for only some rows; it gives once, few, many or a size class.

CDR3: CASSQEGWNTEAFF
DNA: TGCGCCAGCAGCCAAGAAGGGTGGAACACTGAAGCTTTCTTT
D: .
V: TRBV4-1
size: .
J: TRBJ1-1

CDR3: CSARNLAKNTGELFF
DNA: TGCAGTGCTAGGAATCTAGCCAAAAACACCGGGGAGCTGTTTTTT
D: .
V: TRBV20-1
size: .
J: TRBJ2-2

CDR3: CASRRDRANTEAFF
DNA: TGTGCCAGCAGAAGGGACAGGGCGAACACTGAAGCTTTCTTT
D: TRBD1
V: TRBV6-5
size: .
J: TRBJ1-1

CDR3: CASSIGTSNQPQHF
DNA: TGCGCCAGCAGCATCGGGACGAGCAATCAGCCCCAGCATTTT
D: .
V: TRBV5-1
size: .
J: TRBJ1-5

CDR3: CASSDRNSTEPNYNEQFF
DNA: TGTGCCAGCAGTGACCGAAATAGCACAGAACCAAACTACAATGAGCAGTTCTTC
D: .
V: TRBV6-4
size: few
J: TRBJ2-1

CDR3: CSAHPASRNEQFF
DNA: TGCAGTGCTCACCCGGCTAGCAGGAATGAGCAGTTCTTC
D: .
V: TRBV20-1
size: few
J: TRBJ2-1

CDR3: CSADRGSPYEQYF
DNA: TGCAGTGCCGACCGGGGTTCTCCCTACGAGCAGTACTTC
D: .
V: TRBV20-1
size: .
J: TRBJ2-7

CDR3: CASSWRGDSETQYF
DNA: TGTGCCAGCAGTTGGCGCGGGGATTCGGAGACCCAGTACTTC
D: .
V: TRBV12-3/TRBV12-4
size: few
J: TRBJ2-5

CDR3: CASSLEGKKDTQYF
DNA: TGCGCCAGCAGCTTGGAAGGCAAAAAAGATACGCAGTATTTT
D: .
V: TRBV5-1
size: .
J: TRBJ2-3

CDR3: CASSRYTSYEQYF
DNA: TGTGCCAGCAGTCGTTACACCTCCTACGAGCAGTACTTC
D: .
V: TRBV6-6
size: .
J: TRBJ2-7

CDR3: CASNTGRDQPQHF
DNA: TGTGCCAGCAATACAGGGCGGGATCAGCCCCAGCATTTT
D: .
V: TRBV12-3/TRBV12-4
size: few
J: TRBJ1-5

CDR3: CASSISQRGTGELFF
DNA: TGTGCCAGCAGTATCTCACAGCGAGGGACCGGGGAGCTGTTTTTT
D: .
V: TRBV5-5
size: few
J: TRBJ2-2

CDR3: CASSFMRGSQETQYF
DNA: TGTGCCAGCAGCTTCATGCGGGGGAGCCAAGAGACCCAGTACTTC
D: TRBD2
V: TRBV5-6
size: few
J: TRBJ2-5

CDR3: CASSYSKRGGDTQYF
DNA: TGTGCCAGCAGTTACTCGAAGCGCGGGGGTGATACGCAGTATTTT
D: TRBD2
V: TRBV6-5
size: few
J: TRBJ2-3

CDR3: CASSLSSARNEQFF
DNA: TGTGCCAGCAGCTTATCTAGCGCGCGGAATGAGCAGTTCTTC
D: .
V: TRBV7-2
size: .
J: TRBJ2-1